This T cell receptor beta chain was documented in a study of cytomegalovirus exposure and HLA in healthy donors. Findings and limits, study-wide: With later analysis, a missense DCLRE1C variant became linked to TCR beta V- and J-gene trimming. Highest at DRB1 and lowest at HLA-C, TCR association rates differed among HLA loci in a later analysis.

In the case of this clone: Its antigen is not known. One junction end does not reproduce the germline sequence, and a read error may be involved.

The PCR made use of 60 Vbeta and 13 Jbeta primers. Method: immunoSEQ multiplex PCR; TCRdb's copy keeps in-frame clones and lacks some. The sample has some 270,000 clones, around 80% seen once; the top ten hold about 0.28%. What was sequenced was PBMCs. This TCR was sampled from a girl under 10 years old in good health and CMV-seronegative.

The CDR3 nucleotides are TGTGCCAGTAGGATAGGACTAAATCAGCCCCAGCATTTT. Translation: CASRIGLNQPQHF. V is TRBV19 and J is TRBJ1-5; no reliable D call. Germline V gives CDR1 LNHDA, CDR2 SQIVND (reference sequence). The CDR3 contains 13 residues.